This TCR beta chain was documented in a study of cytomegalovirus exposure and HLA in healthy donors. Germline CDR1 is MNHNS and CDR2 is SASEGT. This CDR3 contains 18 residues. V was cut by 2 bases and J by 2 bases, with 18 bases left in between. Points from the study as a whole: A later analysis linked 15,000 to 20,000 TCR beta sequences to HLA alleles at 0.05 false discovery rate. A later analysis reported that several of the most significant clusters appeared to be linked to common viral pathogens, among them Epstein-Barr virus.

PCR was performed using 60 Vbeta and 13 Jbeta primers. Sequencing used immunoSEQ multiplex PCR; TCRdb keeps in-frame clones, though not all of them. Here the sample spans 120,000 or so clones, around 80% being singletons. Comment on this clone: Its antigen is as yet unknown.

What was sequenced was PBMCs. This chain connects TRBV6-1 to TRBJ1-4; D possibly corresponds to TRBD1 (6 bases). The receptor's source is a man aged 25 to 40 in good health and CMV-seropositive. CDR3 nucleotides: TGTGCCAGCAGTGAAAGATGGGCGGCAGGGGCTACTAATGAAAAACTGTTTTTT. Residues: CASSERWAAGATNEKLFF.